This T cell receptor (beta chain) was found in a study of T cell repertoires in cytomegalovirus infection. Study-wide findings and caveats: Cumulative frequency (of public TCR beta family members) identified carriers of CMV plus the relevant HLA. The ex vivo response was dominated by HLA-C-restricted CMV-specific TCR beta clonotypes.

TCRdb recomputed calls from the reads with MiXCR, one row per CDR3 protein. The table lists around 360,000 distinct CDR3 sequences, about 35% of them singletons. A note on this clonotype: The antigen is unknown.

The source is a human donor in good health (CMV status not recorded). Some clones in this sample may be carry-over from other donors' samples. Source: cultured PBMCs, taken from culture after CMV antigen stimulation.

The CDR3 sequence: CSAQTGDQKLFF. The CDR3 nucleotides read TGCAGTGCTCAAACAGGGGACCAAAAACTGTTTTTT. This chain connects TRBV20-1 to TRBJ1-4, with TRBD1 matching 7 bases. The CDR3 extends over 12 amino acids. The V segment lost 5 bases and the J segment 9 bases; nucleotides outside the gene matches: 6. Germline assignment: CDR1 DFQATT and CDR2 SNEGSKA (reference sequence).